Each of the 17 T cell receptor beta chains below was sequenced from the same sample in a study of T cells after yellow fever vaccination. TCRdb called the 5' RACE reads again in MiXCR, with one record for every CDR3 protein. Counted here are 350,000 to 550,000 distinct CDR3 sequences, around a sixth occurring once; the ten biggest clones make up 15% to 20%. Sequenced material: PBMCs, taken before the yellow fever booster vaccination. The receptors here all came from a man aged 18 to 30 who received the YFV17D yellow fever vaccine.

This clonotype came up many times. V usage is TRBV15 and J usage is TRBJ2-5, with D hard to call. Trimming pared 1 base from V and 0 bases from J, leaving 12 bases between. The germline gives CDR1 LNHNV, CDR2 YYDKDF (reference sequence). The CDR3 loop spans 16 amino acids. The CDR3 reads CATSRGGGQYQETQYF. The DNA of the CDR3 is TGTGCCACCAGCAGAGGGGGTGGTCAGTACCAAGAGACCCAGTACTTC.

This clonotype was observed a few times. The chain carries TRBV10-3 and TRBJ2-3, with TRBD2 matching 8 bases. CDR3 length equals 15 residues. Germline V gene sequence: CDR1 ENHRY, CDR2 SYGVKD. With 6 bases clipped from V and 5 bases from J, the junction kept 10 bases outside the gene matches. This CDR3 is CAISTPGGARDTQYF. The CDR3 DNA reads as TGTGCCATCAGCACTCCCGGGGGGGCACGAGATACGCAGTATTTT.

The chain is built from TRBV25-1 and TRBJ1-1; D gene unclear. Per germline, CDR1 MGHDK and CDR2 SYGVNS. The CDR3 has 11 amino acids. Between the trimmed V and J ends, which lost 4 bases and 7 bases, there was a span of 7 bases. The DNA for the CDR3 is TGTGCCAGCAGTGTTGGATATGAAGCTTTCTTT. It codes for CASSVGYEAFF.

This clonotype was counted a few times. The chain couples TRBV7-3 to TRBJ2-5; a weak D match, TRBD2 (6 bases). Germline CDR1 SGHTA, CDR2 FQGTGA. The V end lost 3 bases, the J end lost 5 bases, and 10 bases lay between the germline ends. The CDR3 consists of 13 residues. This CDR3 reads CASSLGGSETQYF. Here the CDR3 DNA reads TGTGCCAGCAGCTTGGGGGGAAGTGAGACCCAGTACTTC.

The rearrangement joins TRBV6-5 to TRBJ2-3, with unresolved D. Germline values: CDR1 MNHEY, CDR2 SVGAGI. The V end was cut by 2 bases, the J end by 2 bases, with 8 bases between. CDR3 length: 14 amino acids. The CDR3 region is CASSYKQLTDTQYF. DNA of the CDR3: TGTGCCAGCAGTTACAAGCAGCTCACAGATACGCAGTATTTT.

This clonotype was found a few times. The genes are TRBV7-3 and TRBJ2-1, with TRBD2 identical over 8 bases. CDR3 size: 18 residues. Germline assignment: CDR1 SGHTA and CDR2 FQGTGA. With 6 bases clipped from V and 2 bases from J, the junction kept 15 bases outside the gene matches. The CDR3 region is CASSTRGSAGGTYNEQFF. CDR3 in DNA: TGTGCCAGCAGTACTCGAGGGAGCGCGGGGGGTACCTACAATGAGCAGTTCTTC.

This clonotype was observed a few times. The rearrangement uses TRBV6-1 and TRBJ1-1; the match to TRBD1 covers 8 bases. CDR3 length: 12 amino acids. The trim removed 6 bases at V and 7 bases at J, leaving 4 bases unmatched. Per germline, CDR1 MNHNS and CDR2 SASEGT. In DNA form, the CDR3 reads TGTGCCAGCAGATGGGACAGGCTTGAAGCTTTCTTT. Residues: CASRWDRLEAFF.

This chain links TRBV12-3 or TRBV12-4 with TRBJ2-3, with D perhaps TRBD2 (6 bases). This CDR3 spans 15 amino acids. Between the trimmed V and J ends, which lost 2 bases and 0 bases, there was a span of 9 bases. The CDR3 loop is CASSLRDSSTDTQYF. CDR3 bases: TGTGCCAGCAGTTTACGGGACTCTAGCACAGATACGCAGTATTTT.

This chain uses TRBV15 with TRBJ1-1; D may be TRBD1 (6 bases). Trimming cost V 1 base and J 0 bases, with 9 bases left between them. Germline CDR1 and CDR2: LNHNV and YYDKDF (reference sequence). CDR3 length: 15 residues. Here the CDR3 DNA reads TGTGCCACCAGCAGAGTCAGGGGAATGAACACTGAAGCTTTCTTT. It encodes CATSRVRGMNTEAFF. Together with reference TRBV15 and TRBJ1-1, the CDR3 gives the full variable domain: DAMVIQNPRYQVTQFGKPVTLSCSQTLNHNVMYWYQQKSSQAPKLLFHYYDKDFNNEADTPDNFQSRRPNTSFCFLDIRSPGLGDTAMYLCATSRVRGMNTEAFFGQGTRLTVV.

This clonotype was seen more than once but under ten times. V is TRBV6-1 and J is TRBJ2-7; D is unclear. This CDR3 comprises 10 residues. V was trimmed by 3 bases and J by 7 bases, leaving 4 bases between them. From germline, CDR1 is MNHNS and CDR2 SASEGT. CDR3 protein: CASSDWEQYF. CDR3 sequence (DNA): TGTGCCAGCAGTGATTGGGAGCAGTACTTC.

V and J are TRBV2 and TRBJ1-6, with unresolved D. Per germline, CDR1 SNHLY and CDR2 FYNNEI. CDR3 length: 17 residues. Trimming took 4 bases from V and 0 from J, leaving 13 bases between them. Written as DNA, the CDR3 is TGTGCCAGCAGTGCGGAACCGCAGAGCTCCTATAATTCACCCCTCCACTTT. Amino acid sequence: CASSAEPQSSYNSPLHF.

The chain recombines TRBV11-1 with TRBJ2-4; D is perhaps TRBD1 (5 bases). V was shortened by 3 bases and J by 6 bases, with 15 bases between the two germline ends. CDR3 length: 15 amino acids. Looked up from germline, CDR1 is SGHAT and CDR2 is FQDESV (reference sequence). The CDR3 region has the DNA TGTGCCAGCAGCTTGGCAGGGCGGCGTGGAAACATTCAGTACTTC. This codes for CASSLAGRRGNIQYF.

The V gene is TRBV5-6, the J gene TRBJ1-5; D unresolved. V was shortened by 2 bases and J by 2 bases, with 8 bases between the two germline ends. The CDR3 has 14 amino acids. Per the germline V gene, CDR1 is SGHDT and CDR2 is YYEEEE. CDR3 sequence reads: CASSFKARNQPQHF. The CDR3 nucleotides are TGTGCCAGCAGCTTCAAGGCCCGCAATCAGCCCCAGCATTTT.

The V gene is TRBV7-2, the J gene TRBJ2-5; either TRBD1 or TRBD2 may supply D (5 bases each). Germline loops: CDR1 SGHTA, CDR2 FQGNSA. V was trimmed by 5 bases and J by 1 base, leaving 23 bases between them. The CDR3 is made up of 18 amino acids. The CDR3 is CASSNRPRAWGSQETQYF. The CDR3 DNA reads TGTGCCAGCAGCAACAGACCCAGAGCGTGGGGGTCCCAAGAGACCCAGTACTTC.

This clonotype appeared many times. This chain joins TRBV20-1 and TRBJ2-3; 11 bases map to TRBD2. Germline trimming cut 3 bases from V and 7 bases from J; bases unmatched to any gene: 3. From germline, CDR1 is DFQATT and CDR2 SNEGSKA (reference sequence). The CDR3 consists of 13 residues. For the CDR3, the DNA is TGCAGTGCTAGTAGCGGGGGGGTATATACGCAGTATTTT. Translation gives CSASSGGVYTQYF.

This clonotype appeared many times. The chain recombines TRBV7-9 with TRBJ2-1; a weak D match, TRBD2 (5 bases). V shed 5 bases and J shed 1 base, with 18 bases lying between them. The CDR3 runs to 17 residues. CDR1 and CDR2 from the germline V gene are SEHNR and FQNEAQ (reference sequence). CDR3: CASSPPPRAVSYNEQFF. CDR3 DNA: TGTGCCAGCAGCCCCCCTCCGAGGGCGGTTTCCTACAATGAGCAGTTCTTC.

The V gene is TRBV19, the J gene TRBJ2-1; tentatively, D is TRBD1 (5 bases). This CDR3 has 16 amino acids. Germline lookup yields CDR1 LNHDA and CDR2 SQIVND (reference sequence). V shed 6 bases and J shed 2 bases, with 17 bases lying between them. CDR3 protein: CASSKRSLGPYNEQFF. The CDR3 nucleotides read TGTGCCAGTAGCAAACGCTCCTTGGGGCCCTACAATGAGCAGTTCTTC.